This T cell receptor beta chain was sequenced for a study of blood T cell repertoires in COVID-19. Study processing details: The authors estimated nucleated cell counts from reference gene primer amplification. The assay was immunoSEQ multiplex PCR, and TCRdb's table has in-frame clones only and misses some. From that table come the V and J calls and clone size; the DNA was used to work out D and trimming. The table includes 300,000 to 350,000 clones, about 90% detected once. CDR1 is KGHSH, CDR2 LQKENI, per germline. The CDR3 spans 14 residues. J gave up 6 bases and V 6 bases, and 8 bases lay outside the gene matches. Participants were aged 18 to 89 years, lived in under 25 US areas, and enrolled virtually. Each recovered donor of Cohort 3 presented with two negative PCRs, clearance, or symptom resolution.

The V call is TRBV18, the J call TRBJ1-5; 7 positions agree with TRBD1. Sequenced sample: PBMCs or T cells enriched from blood (not recorded which). The sequence came from a man younger than 45 who had recovered from COVID-19. DNA for the CDR3: TGTGCCAGCTCGGACAGGCTTCAAGGTCAGCCCCAGCATTTT. Residues: CASSDRLQGQPQHF.